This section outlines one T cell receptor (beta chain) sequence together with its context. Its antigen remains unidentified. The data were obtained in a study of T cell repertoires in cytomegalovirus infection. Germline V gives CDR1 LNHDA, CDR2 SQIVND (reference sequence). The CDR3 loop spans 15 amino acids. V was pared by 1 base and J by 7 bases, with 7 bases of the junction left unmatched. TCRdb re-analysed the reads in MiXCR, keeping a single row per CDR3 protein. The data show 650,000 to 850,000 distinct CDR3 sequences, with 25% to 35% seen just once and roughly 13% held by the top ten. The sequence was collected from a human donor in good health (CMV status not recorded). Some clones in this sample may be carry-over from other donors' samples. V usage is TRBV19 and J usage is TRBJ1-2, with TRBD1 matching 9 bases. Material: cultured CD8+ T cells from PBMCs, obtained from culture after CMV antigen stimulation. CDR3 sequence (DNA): TGTGCCAGTAGTATAGGTATCCGGGACAGGGCTGGCTACACCTTC. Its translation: CASSIGIRDRAGYTF.